This T cell receptor (beta chain) is drawn from a study of T cell repertoires in cytomegalovirus infection. The overall study: CMV infection plus the matching HLA type was flagged by public TCR beta signatures.

TCRdb itself ran the reads through MiXCR, one entry per CDR3 protein. The sample has about 890,000 distinct CDR3 sequences, less than 40% seen once. Note on this clonotype: As yet, its antigen is unknown.

This CDR3 has 15 residues. V gave up 1 base and J gave up 3 bases, with 12 bases separating them. The V gene's germline CDR1 is LGHDT and CDR2 YNNKEL (reference sequence). The receptor comes from a human donor in good health (CMV status not recorded). Some clones in this sample may be carry-over from other donors' samples. The chain links TRBV3-1 to TRBJ2-5; D not resolved. Sequencing used cultured CD8+ T cells from PBMCs, obtained from culture after CMV antigen stimulation. CDR3 in DNA: TGTGCCAGCAGCCAAGGTAAACCGCTGGAAGAGACCCAGTACTTC. Translating it yields CASSQGKPLEETQYF.